This entry describes one T cell receptor (beta chain). Its antigen is unidentified. Germline CDR1 reads LGHNA; CDR2 reads YNFKEQ. V lost 1 base, J lost 0 bases, and 9 bases lay in between. The length of the CDR3 is 16 residues. This record belongs to a study of molecular identifiers for immune sequencing clone quantification. Study-wide points: Reportedly, one cell's Jurkat TCR RNA was detected within 1,100,000 naive CD8 cells. In naive cells, under 1% of molecules belonged to clones above 20 RNA copies, against over 99% in effector cells.

One entry per CDR3 protein results from TCRdb running MiXCR on the PCR reads. The data show about 630,000 distinct CDR3 sequences, around 25% seen once. The clonotype comes from a human donor in good health. Some libraries in this study had Jurkat cell RNA spiked in. The chain employs TRBV4-2 and TRBJ1-4; D not resolved. Sequenced material: naive CD8+ T cells from blood, with Jurkat cell RNA spiked in. Subset noted: FACS-sorted CD8+CD4-CCR7+CD45RA+ naive T cells. The CDR3 protein is CASSQAFRTTNEKLFF. As DNA, the CDR3 is TGTGCCAGCAGCCAAGCATTCCGCACAACTAATGAAAAACTGTTTTTT.